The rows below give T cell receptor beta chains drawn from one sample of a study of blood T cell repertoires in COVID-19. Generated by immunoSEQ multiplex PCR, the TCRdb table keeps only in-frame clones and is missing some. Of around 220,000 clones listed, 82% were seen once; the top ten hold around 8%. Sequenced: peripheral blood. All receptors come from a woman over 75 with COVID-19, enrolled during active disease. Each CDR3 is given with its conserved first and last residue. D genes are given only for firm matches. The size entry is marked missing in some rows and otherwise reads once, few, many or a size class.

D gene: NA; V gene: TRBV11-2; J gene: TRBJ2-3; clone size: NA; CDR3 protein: CASSLDRDTQYF; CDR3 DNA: TGTGCCAGCAGCCTCGACAGGGATACGCAGTATTTT
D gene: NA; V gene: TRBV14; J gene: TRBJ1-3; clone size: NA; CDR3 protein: CASSQDIIPSSGNTIYF; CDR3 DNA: TGTGCCAGCAGCCAAGATATAATCCCGAGCTCTGGAAACACCATATATTTT
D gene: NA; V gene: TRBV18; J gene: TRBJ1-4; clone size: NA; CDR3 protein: CASSPQRENEKLFF; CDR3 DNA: TGTGCCAGCTCACCACAAAGGGAGAATGAAAAACTGTTTTTT
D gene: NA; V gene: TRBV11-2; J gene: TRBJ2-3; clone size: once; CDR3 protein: CASSPSGRLYTQYF; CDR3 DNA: TGTGCCAGCAGCCCCTCAGGTCGCCTATATACGCAGTATTTT
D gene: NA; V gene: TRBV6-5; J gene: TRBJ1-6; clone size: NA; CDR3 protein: CASSYDRINSPLHF; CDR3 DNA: TGTGCCAGCAGTTATGACAGAATTAATTCACCCCTCCACTTT
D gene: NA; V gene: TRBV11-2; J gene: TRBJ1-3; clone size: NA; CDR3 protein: CASSQASGNTIYF; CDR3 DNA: TGTGCCAGCAGCCAAGCTTCTGGAAACACCATATATTTT
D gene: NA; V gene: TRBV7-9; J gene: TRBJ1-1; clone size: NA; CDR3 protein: CASSFRQALGTEAFF; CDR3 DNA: TGTGCCAGCAGCTTCAGACAGGCATTGGGCACTGAAGCTTTCTTT
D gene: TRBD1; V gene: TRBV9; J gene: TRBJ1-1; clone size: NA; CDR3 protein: CASSVVGGMNTEAFF; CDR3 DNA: TGTGCCAGCAGCGTTGTAGGGGGCATGAACACTGAAGCTTTCTTT
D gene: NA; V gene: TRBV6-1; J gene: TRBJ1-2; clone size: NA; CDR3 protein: CASSETASYGYTF; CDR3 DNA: TGTGCCAGCAGTGAGACAGCATCCTATGGCTACACCTTC
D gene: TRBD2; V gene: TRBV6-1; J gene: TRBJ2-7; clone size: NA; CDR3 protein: CASSDLSGGNYEQYF; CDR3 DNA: TGTGCCAGCAGTGACCTTAGCGGGGGGAACTACGAGCAGTACTTC
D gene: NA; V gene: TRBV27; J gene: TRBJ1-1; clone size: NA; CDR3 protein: CASGDFNTEAFF; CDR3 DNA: TGTGCCAGCGGAGACTTCAACACTGAAGCTTTCTTT
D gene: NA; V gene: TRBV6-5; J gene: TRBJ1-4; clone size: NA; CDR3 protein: CASSYKPRDEKLFF; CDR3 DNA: TGTGCCAGCAGTTACAAACCTCGGGATGAAAAACTGTTTTTT
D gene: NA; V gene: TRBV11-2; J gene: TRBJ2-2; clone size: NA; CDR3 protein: CASSSLRYYTGELFF; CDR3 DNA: TGTGCCAGCAGCTCCCTCCGGTATTACACCGGGGAGCTGTTTTTT
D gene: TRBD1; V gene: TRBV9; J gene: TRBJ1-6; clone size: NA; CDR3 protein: CASSVAATGTGNSPLHF; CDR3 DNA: TGTGCCAGCAGCGTAGCTGCGACCGGGACAGGGAATTCACCCCTCCACTTT
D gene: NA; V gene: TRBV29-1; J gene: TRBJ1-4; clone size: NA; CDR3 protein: CSGLGPDNEKLFF; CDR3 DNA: TGCAGCGGCCTTGGGCCCGATAATGAAAAACTGTTTTTT
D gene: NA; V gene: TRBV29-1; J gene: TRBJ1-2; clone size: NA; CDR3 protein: CSVYTGSGYTF; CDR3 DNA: TGCAGCGTTTATACAGGGAGTGGCTACACCTTC
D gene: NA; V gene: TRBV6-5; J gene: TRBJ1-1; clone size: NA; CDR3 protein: CASSRDGGDTEAFF; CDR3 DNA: TGTGCCAGCTCCCGGGACGGGGGGGACACTGAAGCTTTCTTT
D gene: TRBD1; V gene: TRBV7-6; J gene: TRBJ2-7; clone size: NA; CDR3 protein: CASSLEWGTGASYEQYF; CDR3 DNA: TGTGCCAGCAGCTTAGAATGGGGGACAGGCGCCTCCTACGAGCAGTACTTC
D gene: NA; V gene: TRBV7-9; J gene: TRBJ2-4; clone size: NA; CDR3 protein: CASSPDRAKNIQYF; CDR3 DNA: TGTGCCAGCAGCCCGGACAGAGCCAAAAACATTCAGTACTTC
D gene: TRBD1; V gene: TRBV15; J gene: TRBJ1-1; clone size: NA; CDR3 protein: CATSHGQGITEAFF; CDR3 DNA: TGTGCCACCAGTCATGGACAGGGGATTACTGAAGCTTTCTTT
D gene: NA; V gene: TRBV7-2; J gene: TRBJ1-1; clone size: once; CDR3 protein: CASSFSRGNTEAFF; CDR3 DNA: TGTGCCAGCAGCTTTAGTCGCGGAAACACTGAAGCTTTCTTT
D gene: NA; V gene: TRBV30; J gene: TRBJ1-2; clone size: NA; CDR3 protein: CAWSPHDRYGYTF; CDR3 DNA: TGTGCCTGGAGTCCCCACGACAGGTATGGCTACACCTTC
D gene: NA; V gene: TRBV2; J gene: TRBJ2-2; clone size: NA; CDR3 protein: CASQNTGELFF; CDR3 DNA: TGTGCCAGCCAGAACACCGGGGAGCTGTTTTTT
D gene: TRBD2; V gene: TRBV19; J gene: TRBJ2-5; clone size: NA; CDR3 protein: CASNSGSQETQYF; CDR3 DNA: TGTGCCAGTAATAGCGGGAGTCAAGAGACCCAGTACTTC
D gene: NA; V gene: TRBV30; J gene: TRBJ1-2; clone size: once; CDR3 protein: CAWSTTGSLSGYTF; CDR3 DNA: TGTGCCTGGAGTACCACCGGGTCTCTCTCTGGCTACACCTTC
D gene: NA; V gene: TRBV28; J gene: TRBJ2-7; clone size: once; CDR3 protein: CASSQGSSAVYEQYF; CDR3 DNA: TGTGCCAGCTCCCAGGGGTCCTCAGCCGTCTACGAGCAGTACTTC
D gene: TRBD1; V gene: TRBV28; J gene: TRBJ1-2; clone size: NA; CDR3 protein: CASSQPDRGEYGYTF; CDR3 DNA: TGTGCCAGCAGTCAACCGGACAGGGGTGAATATGGCTACACCTTC
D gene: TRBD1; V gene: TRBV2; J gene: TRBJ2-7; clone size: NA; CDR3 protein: CASRGQGNSYEQYF; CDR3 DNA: TGTGCCAGCAGAGGACAGGGGAACTCCTACGAGCAGTACTTC
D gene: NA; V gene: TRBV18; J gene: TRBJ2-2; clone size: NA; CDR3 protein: CASSAGPTGELFF; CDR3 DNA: TGTGCCAGCTCAGCGGGCCCGACCGGGGAGCTGTTTTTT
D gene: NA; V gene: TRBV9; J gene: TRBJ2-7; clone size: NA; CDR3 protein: CASSVVRTGCRNYEQYF; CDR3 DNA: TGTGCCAGCAGCGTAGTTCGAACAGGGTGCCGTAACTACGAGCAGTACTTC
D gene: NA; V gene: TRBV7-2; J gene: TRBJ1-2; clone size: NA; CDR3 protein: CASSAPGQGITGYTF; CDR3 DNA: TGTGCCAGCAGCGCCCCCGGGCAGGGGATCACTGGCTACACCTTC
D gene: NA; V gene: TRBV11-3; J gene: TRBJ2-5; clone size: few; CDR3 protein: CASSFMSQETQYF; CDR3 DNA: TGTGCCAGCAGCTTCATGTCCCAAGAGACCCAGTACTTC
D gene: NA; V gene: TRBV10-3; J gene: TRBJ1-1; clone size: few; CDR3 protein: CAISDGSRQYTEAFF; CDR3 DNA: TGTGCCATCAGTGACGGGTCACGACAGTACACTGAAGCTTTCTTT
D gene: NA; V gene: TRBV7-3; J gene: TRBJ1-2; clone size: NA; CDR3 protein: CASSLSANYGYTF; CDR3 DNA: TGTGCCAGCAGCTTATCAGCTAACTATGGCTACACCTTC
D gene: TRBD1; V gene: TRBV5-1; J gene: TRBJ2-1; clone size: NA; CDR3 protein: CASSVGTEYNNEQFF; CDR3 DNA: TGCGCCAGCAGCGTAGGGACAGAATATAACAATGAGCAGTTCTTC
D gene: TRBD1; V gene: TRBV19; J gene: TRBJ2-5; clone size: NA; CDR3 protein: CASSTAGGRQETQYF; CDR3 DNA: TGTGCCAGTAGCACCGCAGGGGGTCGTCAAGAGACCCAGTACTTC
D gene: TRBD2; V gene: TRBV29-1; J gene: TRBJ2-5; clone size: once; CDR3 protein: CSARTSGLRYETQYF; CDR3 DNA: TGCAGCGCTCGGACTAGCGGGTTGAGGTATGAGACCCAGTACTTC
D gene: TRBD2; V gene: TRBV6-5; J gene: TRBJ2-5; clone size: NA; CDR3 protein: CASSYASGSLETQYF; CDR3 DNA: TGTGCCAGCAGTTACGCTAGCGGGAGTCTAGAGACCCAGTACTTC
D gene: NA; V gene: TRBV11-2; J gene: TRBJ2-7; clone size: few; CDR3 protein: CASSPGPYSGQYF; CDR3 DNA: TGTGCCAGCAGCCCAGGGCCCTACTCAGGGCAGTACTTC
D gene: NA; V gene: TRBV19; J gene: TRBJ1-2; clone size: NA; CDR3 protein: CASSMPTQGKYGYTF; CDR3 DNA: TGTGCCAGTAGTATGCCTACGCAGGGAAAATATGGCTACACCTTC
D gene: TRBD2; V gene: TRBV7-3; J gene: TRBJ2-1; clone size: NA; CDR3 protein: CASSFTGGNEQFF; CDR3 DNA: TGTGCCAGCAGCTTTACGGGGGGGAATGAGCAGTTCTTC
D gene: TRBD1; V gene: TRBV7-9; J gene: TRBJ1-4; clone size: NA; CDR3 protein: CASSLGTAVNEKLFF; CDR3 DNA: TGTGCCAGCAGCCTCGGGACAGCCGTTAATGAAAAACTGTTTTTT
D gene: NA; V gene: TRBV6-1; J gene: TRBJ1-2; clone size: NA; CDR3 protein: CASSEDPGQGIYGYTF; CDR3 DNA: TGTGCCAGCAGTGAAGACCCGGGGCAGGGGATCTATGGCTACACCTTC
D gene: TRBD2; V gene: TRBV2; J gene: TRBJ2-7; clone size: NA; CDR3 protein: CASSSRLAGGPKWEQYF; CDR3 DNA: TGTGCCAGCAGCTCCCGGCTAGCGGGAGGGCCCAAGTGGGAGCAGTACTTC
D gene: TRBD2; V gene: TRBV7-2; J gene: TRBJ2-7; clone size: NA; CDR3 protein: CASSLTSGGANEQYF; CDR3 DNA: TGTGCCAGCAGCTTAACTAGCGGGGGGGCGAACGAGCAGTACTTC
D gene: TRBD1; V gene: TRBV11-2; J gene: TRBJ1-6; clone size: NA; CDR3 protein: CASSLGGDSSPLHF; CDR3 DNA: TGTGCCAGCAGCTTAGGTGGGGACAGTTCACCCCTCCACTTT
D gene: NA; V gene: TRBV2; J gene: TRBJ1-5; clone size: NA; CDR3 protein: CASSVRGGTAQHF; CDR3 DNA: TGTGCCAGCAGTGTGAGGGGGGGAACGGCCCAGCATTTT
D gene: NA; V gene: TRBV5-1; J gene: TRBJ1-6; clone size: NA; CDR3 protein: CASSEAPTDNSPLHF; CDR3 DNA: TGCGCCAGCAGCGAGGCACCGACCGATAATTCACCCCTCCACTTT
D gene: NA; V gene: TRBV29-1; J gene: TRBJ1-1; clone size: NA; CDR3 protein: CSVIEGNTEAFF; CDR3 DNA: TGCAGCGTTATTGAGGGGAACACTGAAGCTTTCTTT
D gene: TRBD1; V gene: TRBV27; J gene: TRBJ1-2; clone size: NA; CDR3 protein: CASSSGQGGQDF; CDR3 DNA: TGTGCCAGCAGTTCCGGACAGGGGGGCCAGGACTTC
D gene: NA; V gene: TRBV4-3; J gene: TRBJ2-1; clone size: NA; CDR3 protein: CASSQITGPRVNEQFF; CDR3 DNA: TGCGCCAGCAGCCAAATAACCGGGCCCAGGGTCAATGAGCAGTTCTTC
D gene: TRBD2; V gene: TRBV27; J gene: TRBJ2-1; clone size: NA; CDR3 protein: CASRATSGLSSYNEQFF; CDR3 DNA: TGTGCCTCCCGGGCGACTAGCGGCTTATCTTCCTACAATGAGCAGTTCTTC
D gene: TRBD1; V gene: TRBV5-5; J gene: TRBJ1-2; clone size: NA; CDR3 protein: CASSLGTGVYGYTF; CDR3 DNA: TGTGCCAGCAGCTTAGGGACAGGGGTCTATGGCTACACCTTC